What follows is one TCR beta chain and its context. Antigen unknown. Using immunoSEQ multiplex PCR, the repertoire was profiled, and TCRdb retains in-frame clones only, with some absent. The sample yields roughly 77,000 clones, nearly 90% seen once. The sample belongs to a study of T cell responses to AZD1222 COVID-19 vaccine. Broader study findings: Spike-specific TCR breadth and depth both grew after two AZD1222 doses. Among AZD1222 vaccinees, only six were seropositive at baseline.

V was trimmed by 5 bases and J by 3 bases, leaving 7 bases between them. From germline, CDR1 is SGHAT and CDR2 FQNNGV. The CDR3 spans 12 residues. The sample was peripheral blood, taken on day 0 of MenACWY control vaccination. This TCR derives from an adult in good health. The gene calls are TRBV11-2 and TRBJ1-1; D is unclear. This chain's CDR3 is CASSSGYTEAFF. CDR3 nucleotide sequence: TGTGCCAGCAGCAGCGGGTACACTGAAGCTTTCTTT.